This T cell receptor (beta chain) was recorded in a study of identical twins (dated by TCRdb to the mid-2010s). A note on the overall study: To test whether fetal clonotypes persist, this study deep-sequenced TCR alpha and beta repertoires from monozygotic twins, from unrelated adults of various ages, and from cord blood. To rule out contamination, the twin experiments were replicated at different times with different library preparation protocols.

Libraries were constructed by 5' RACE. These reads were obtained on an Illumina HiSeq 2000. A universal primer binding site was added through template switching, and the final cDNA carried a unique molecular identifier so that TCR cDNA molecules could be counted accurately. Specific primers in the conserved constant-segment region were used to synthesize first-strand cDNA for TCR alpha and beta chains. To control for contamination, every cDNA library was double barcoded, receiving both a SMART-Mk sample barcode and Illumina barcodes. TruSeq adapter sequences along with Illumina sample barcodes were introduced in two successive PCR steps. Sequencing of the TCR alpha and beta cDNA libraries was done on the Illumina HiSeq platform using custom primers. The paper's processing steps were these. Raw reads were processed with MiGEC to extract unique molecular identifiers, and MiXCR was used to determine CDR3 positions. For each individual, recombination models were inferred using an EM algorithm with the repgenHMM and IGoR tools. Shared clonotypes were analyzed with the tcR package in R, and sharing was normalized by the product of cloneset sizes. To study raw recombination without the effects of thymic and clonal selection, out-of-frame nonproductive sequences were analyzed. The public reads were reprocessed in TCRdb via fastp at Q25 and MiXCR, keeping in-frame beta chains. Rows are unified per CDR3 protein, each entry keeping the most common DNA and genes. Clone size and V and J calls follow TCRdb, not the original study. The sample has fewer than 550,000 distinct CDR3 sequences on record, roughly 15% of them singletons. The ten largest clones take up about 0.4% of the sample.

CDR1 DFQATT and CDR2 SNEGSKA are derived from the germline V gene (reference sequence). The CDR3, cysteine through phenylalanine, is 17 amino acids long. Only the CDR3 DNA stays, 51 bases, in frame from base 1. Relative to germline, V is missing 5 bases and J is missing 2 bases, with 14 bases of the junction outside any gene match. Every donor was a healthy Caucasian. Three pairs of female monozygotic twins, all aged about 18 to 30 years, were included in the twin cohort. Positive isolation kits from Invitrogen were used to isolate the CD4+ and CD8+ T cell populations. The full study reports these points: In monozygotic twins, recombination models systematically underestimated out-of-frame TCR alpha sharing, but the models matched the sharing seen between unrelated individuals. Excess twin sharing in beta out-of-frame sequences was weaker because fewer shared sequences lowered the signal-to-noise ratio. Compared with coincidental sharing between unrelated individuals, out-of-frame TCR alpha sequences shared between twins showed an excess of sequences with low generation probability. Abundant cord blood beta clonotypes had fewer insertions, young adult naive repertoires showed a similar but weaker trend, and memory repertoires showed no such trend. Invariant T cells such as MAIT and iNKT could partly confound zero-insertion analyses, though diverse VJ usage argued against this for most clonotypes. Because the same donors could not be followed over many years, the conclusions relied on cross-sectional statistical analysis.

Concerning this clonotype: Its antigen is still unknown. No qualities accompany the bases; no much larger clone lies one base away.

These records were also assigned to another study, of yellow fever vaccine responses in identical twins. The second study's authors report: According to the authors, in identical twins the way T cells responded to vaccination appeared partly convergent and partly personalized. Focusing on identical twins, the study followed the T cell clones that responded to the vaccine, and did so with precision.

This sequence was found in a young woman in good health. The source material was CD4+ T cells sorted from blood. Here the chain combines TRBV20-1 and TRBJ2-1, with 8 bases matching TRBD2. The DNA sequence is as follows: TGCAGTGCTCGGCAATTTAAGCGGGAGAAGGCCTACAATGAGCAGTTCTTC. Translated, it gives CSARQFKREKAYNEQFF.